This entry is about one T cell receptor beta chain. This sample stems from a study of T cell responses to AZD1222 COVID-19 vaccine. V was shortened by 4 bases and J by 4 bases, with 23 bases between the two germline ends. The CDR3 consists of 17 residues. The germline V gene has CDR1 SGHKS and CDR2 YYEKEE (reference sequence). Assay used: immunoSEQ multiplex PCR; TCRdb lists only in-frame clones, some missing. This sample has more than 75,000 clones; 92% occur once, and the top ten carry approximately 5.2%. The sequence came from an adult in good health. This rearrangement joins TRBV5-5 to TRBJ1-2; D perhaps matches TRBD1 (6 bases). Sequencing was performed on peripheral blood, taken on day 0 of AZD1222 vaccination. The CDR3 region is CASSTWGRGTEGYGYTF. For the CDR3, the DNA is TGTGCCAGCAGCACTTGGGGCAGGGGCACAGAAGGCTATGGCTACACCTTC. The complete variable domain, with remaining parts taken from reference TRBV5-5 and TRBJ1-2, reads DAGVTQSPTHLIKTRGQQVTLRCSPISGHKSVSWYQQVLGQGPQFIFQYYEKEERGRGNFPDRFSARQFPNYSSELNVNALLLGDSALYLCASSTWGRGTEGYGYTFGSGTRLTVV.